Sequencing of this TCR beta chain was carried out in a study of CD8+ T cells in alopecia areata. RNA extraction was followed by reverse transcription into cDNA, which acted as the sequencing template. TCRdb's copy holds only in-frame clones and misses some; the assay was immunoSEQ multiplex PCR. The sample consists of approximately 180,000 clones, more than 55% of them appearing once. This clone showed up just a few times. The target antigen is unknown. Regarding treatment: oral pan-JAK inhibitor, 5-10 mg twice daily. Punch biopsies of lesional scalp, plus peripheral blood, were taken from alopecia areata patients. Germline values: CDR1 SGHAT, CDR2 FQNNGV. CDR3 length equals 15 residues. Trimming removed 5 bases at V and 7 bases at J, with 18 bases between. General study findings and limits: Only a single nonresponder existed, so baseline CD8+ expansion links stay unclear. Scalp clonality and expanded CD8+ clones among the top 100 were significantly decreased by tofacitinib. Persistence in scalp and blood during tofacitinib was observed for many expanded lesional clones.

V and J are TRBV11-2 and TRBJ2-1; tentative D call: TRBD1 (6 bases). This sequence was found in a human donor with alopecia areata. The starting material was CD4+ T cells sorted from blood, obtained around week 49, from a patient treated with tofacitinib. The CDR3 nucleotides read TGTGCCAGCAGCCCCCAGGGGTTTGGGCAGAATGAGCAGTTCTTC. Amino acids: CASSPQGFGQNEQFF.